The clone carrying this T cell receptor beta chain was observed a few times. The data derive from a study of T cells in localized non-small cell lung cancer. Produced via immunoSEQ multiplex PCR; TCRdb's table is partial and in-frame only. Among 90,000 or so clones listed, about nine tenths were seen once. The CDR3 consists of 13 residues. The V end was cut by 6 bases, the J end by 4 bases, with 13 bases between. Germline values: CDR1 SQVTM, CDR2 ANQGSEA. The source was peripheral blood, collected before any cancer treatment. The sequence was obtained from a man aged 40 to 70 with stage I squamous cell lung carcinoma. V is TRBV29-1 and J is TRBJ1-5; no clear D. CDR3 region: CSVGRAENQPQHF. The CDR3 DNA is TGCAGCGTAGGGCGGGCGGAAAATCAGCCCCAGCATTTT.